Listed below are T cell receptor beta chains from one sample, sequenced in a study of OX40 agonist ivuxolimab in advanced cancers. Sequencing used immunoSEQ multiplex PCR; TCRdb keeps in-frame clones, though not all of them. There are about 58,000 clones in the sample; over 75% occur only once, and over 1.1% lies in the top ten. The sample consisted of CD4+ or CD8+ T cells sorted from blood, taken in a trial of the OX40 agonist ivuxolimab. All receptors derive from an adult with an advanced solid tumor such as melanoma, head and neck, liver or kidney cancer. Both conserved end residues are part of each CDR3. A D gene is named only where the DNA matches it firmly. Expanded clones are given a class, and other clones once, few, many or no size at all.

D gene: .
J gene: TRBJ2-4
V gene: TRBV19
clone size: few
CDR3 protein: CASSIKAQGGKNIQYF
CDR3 DNA: TGTGCCAGTAGTATTAAAGCCCAGGGAGGCAAAAACATTCAGTACTTC

D gene: .
J gene: TRBJ1-1
V gene: TRBV5-1
clone size: few
CDR3 protein: CASSFSGTGAFF
CDR3 DNA: TGCGCCAGCAGCTTCTCAGGGACCGGAGCTTTCTTT

D gene: .
J gene: TRBJ2-7
V gene: TRBV30
clone size: .
CDR3 protein: CAWSLERTYEQYF
CDR3 DNA: TGTGCCTGGAGTTTAGAGCGAACCTACGAGCAGTACTTC

D gene: .
J gene: TRBJ2-1
V gene: TRBV7-8
clone size: .
CDR3 protein: CASSLRESSYNEQFF
CDR3 DNA: TGTGCCAGCAGCTTAAGGGAGAGCTCCTACAATGAGCAGTTCTTC

D gene: TRBD1
J gene: TRBJ2-5
V gene: TRBV27
clone size: .
CDR3 protein: CASSAPPGGETQYF
CDR3 DNA: TGTGCCAGCAGTGCCCCCCCAGGGGGAGAGACCCAGTACTTC

D gene: .
J gene: TRBJ1-2
V gene: TRBV18
clone size: .
CDR3 protein: CASSPPAHPGGYTF
CDR3 DNA: TGTGCCAGCTCACCACCGGCCCACCCTGGGGGCTACACCTTC

D gene: .
J gene: TRBJ1-2
V gene: TRBV18
clone size: few
CDR3 protein: CASSLPGRGYTF
CDR3 DNA: TGTGCCAGCTCACTCCCAGGGCGGGGCTACACCTTC

D gene: .
J gene: TRBJ2-2
V gene: TRBV27
clone size: .
CDR3 protein: CASRPFVAGNTGELFF
CDR3 DNA: TGTGCCAGCAGACCTTTCGTGGCGGGGAACACCGGGGAGCTGTTTTTT

D gene: .
J gene: TRBJ2-2
V gene: TRBV11-2
clone size: .
CDR3 protein: CASRSRGGGAGELFF
CDR3 DNA: TGTGCCAGCAGATCAAGGGGTGGGGGCGCCGGGGAGCTGTTTTTT

D gene: TRBD1
J gene: TRBJ1-6
V gene: TRBV25-1
clone size: .
CDR3 protein: CASRAETGGVSPLHF
CDR3 DNA: TGTGCCAGCAGAGCCGAGACAGGGGGAGTTTCACCCCTCCACTTT

D gene: .
J gene: TRBJ2-5
V gene: TRBV9
clone size: .
CDR3 protein: CASSVAPATQETQYF
CDR3 DNA: TGTGCCAGCAGCGTAGCGCCAGCCACCCAAGAGACCCAGTACTTC

D gene: TRBD1
J gene: TRBJ1-1
V gene: TRBV11-3
clone size: .
CDR3 protein: CASKDRGFTEAFF
CDR3 DNA: TGTGCCAGCAAAGACAGGGGGTTCACTGAAGCTTTCTTT

D gene: TRBD1
J gene: TRBJ2-5
V gene: TRBV7-6
clone size: .
CDR3 protein: CASSLVGTGETQYF
CDR3 DNA: TGTGCCAGCAGCTTAGTGGGGACAGGAGAGACCCAGTACTTC

D gene: .
J gene: TRBJ1-2
V gene: TRBV5-1
clone size: .
CDR3 protein: CASSLSWPASEGGYTF
CDR3 DNA: TGCGCCAGCAGCTTGTCCTGGCCGGCGTCTGAGGGAGGCTACACCTTC

D gene: .
J gene: TRBJ2-5
V gene: TRBV15
clone size: .
CDR3 protein: CATSRALQGGETQYF
CDR3 DNA: TGTGCCACCAGCAGAGCACTACAGGGAGGGGAGACCCAGTACTTC

D gene: .
J gene: TRBJ2-5
V gene: TRBV7-3
clone size: once
CDR3 protein: CASSLGRGETQYF
CDR3 DNA: TGTGCCAGCAGCCTGGGGCGGGGAGAGACCCAGTACTTC

D gene: TRBD2
J gene: TRBJ2-1
V gene: TRBV25-1
clone size: .
CDR3 protein: CASSEYTGASGTNEQFF
CDR3 DNA: TGTGCCAGCAGTGAATATACTGGGGCTAGCGGGACCAATGAGCAGTTCTTC

D gene: TRBD2
J gene: TRBJ2-7
V gene: TRBV6-1
clone size: once
CDR3 protein: CASRRGYEQYF
CDR3 DNA: TGTGCCAGCAGGCGGGGGTACGAGCAGTACTTC

D gene: TRBD1
J gene: TRBJ2-2
V gene: TRBV13
clone size: .
CDR3 protein: CASSLGQGWSGELFF
CDR3 DNA: TGTGCCAGCAGCTTGGGACAGGGGTGGTCCGGGGAGCTGTTTTTT

D gene: .
J gene: TRBJ2-3
V gene: TRBV14
clone size: .
CDR3 protein: CASSQGEGNTQYF
CDR3 DNA: TGTGCCAGCAGCCAAGGAGAAGGGAATACGCAGTATTTT